This T cell receptor beta chain was recorded in a study of early T cells in non-severe SARS-CoV-2 infection. Points from the study as a whole: Matching results from VDJdb favored anti-spike CD8 responses, leaving private and CD4 specificities undetected.

This clonotype occurred many times. Its matching antigen is unknown. Trimming pared 2 bases from V and 2 bases from J, leaving 4 bases between. Looked up from germline, CDR1 is KGHSH and CDR2 is LQKENI. CDR3 length: 12 residues. TCRdb recomputed calls from the 5' RACE reads with MiXCR, one row per CDR3 protein. The sample has fewer than 80,000 distinct CDR3 sequences; 3.5% to 6% are singletons. The sequence was obtained from an adult who was a healthcare worker with PCR-confirmed SARS-CoV-2 infection or an uninfected control (not recorded which). The donor label of this sample is uncertain. V and J are TRBV18 and TRBJ2-7; D remains unclear. Specimen: whole blood, collected at baseline. CDR3 bases: TGTGCCAGCTCACCAGTTCCCTACGAGCAGTACTTC. Protein sequence: CASSPVPYEQYF.